One T cell receptor beta chain is described in this entry. V gave up 1 base and J gave up 0 bases, with 11 bases separating them. This CDR3 comprises 16 residues. The germline CDR1 and CDR2 sequences are SGHTA and FQGTGA. Clones were sequenced by immunoSEQ multiplex PCR, and TCRdb holds only the in-frame ones, with some missing. This table has more than 2 million clones, 93% appearing once. These data originate in a study of shared clonotypes between healthy human individuals. CD45RO-negative, CCR7-positively selected cells formed the naive CD8 fraction, excluding terminally differentiated effector memory CD45RA+ cells.

This sequence was found in a man between 18 and 29 years old in good health. Some clones in this sample may be carry-over from other donors' samples. The rearrangement uses TRBV7-3 and TRBJ2-3, with D hard to call. Material for sequencing was naive CD8+ T cells from PBMCs. The CDR3 region is CASSLNIAVSTDTQYF. In DNA, the CDR3 is TGTGCCAGCAGCTTAAATATCGCCGTTAGCACAGATACGCAGTATTTT.